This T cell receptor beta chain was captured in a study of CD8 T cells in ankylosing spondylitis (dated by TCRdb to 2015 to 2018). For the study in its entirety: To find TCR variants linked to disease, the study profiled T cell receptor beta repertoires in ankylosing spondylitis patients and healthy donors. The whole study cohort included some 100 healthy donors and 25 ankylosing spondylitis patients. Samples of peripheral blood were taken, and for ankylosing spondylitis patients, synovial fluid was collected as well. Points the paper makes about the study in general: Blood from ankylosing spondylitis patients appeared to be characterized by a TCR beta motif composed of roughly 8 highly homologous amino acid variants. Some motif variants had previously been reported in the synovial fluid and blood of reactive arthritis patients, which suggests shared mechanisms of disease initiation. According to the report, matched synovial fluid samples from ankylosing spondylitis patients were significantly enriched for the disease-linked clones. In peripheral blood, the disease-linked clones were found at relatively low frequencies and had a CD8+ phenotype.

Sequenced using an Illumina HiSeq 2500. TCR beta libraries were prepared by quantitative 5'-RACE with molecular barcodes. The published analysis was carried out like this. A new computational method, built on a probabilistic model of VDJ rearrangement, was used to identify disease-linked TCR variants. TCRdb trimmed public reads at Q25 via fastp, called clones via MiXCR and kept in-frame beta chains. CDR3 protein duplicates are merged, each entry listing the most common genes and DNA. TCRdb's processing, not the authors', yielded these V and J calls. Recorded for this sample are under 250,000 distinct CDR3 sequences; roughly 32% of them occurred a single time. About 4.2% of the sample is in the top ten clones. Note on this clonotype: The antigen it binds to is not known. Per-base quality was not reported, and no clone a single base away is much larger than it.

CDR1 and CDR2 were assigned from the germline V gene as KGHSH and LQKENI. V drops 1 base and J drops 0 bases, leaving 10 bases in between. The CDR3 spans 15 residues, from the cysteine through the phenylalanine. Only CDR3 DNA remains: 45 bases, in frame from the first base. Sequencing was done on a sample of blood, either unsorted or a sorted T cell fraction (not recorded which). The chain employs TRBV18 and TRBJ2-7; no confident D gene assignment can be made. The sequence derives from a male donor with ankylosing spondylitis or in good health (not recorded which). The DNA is TGTGCCAGCTCACCACGCCCAGAGAGCTCCTACGAGCAGTACTTC. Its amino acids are CASSPRPESSYEQYF.